This is a list of T cell receptor beta chains from one sample in a study of post-analysis software for immune sequencing data. TCRdb reanalysed the PCR reads using MiXCR and keeps one entry per CDR3 protein. The top ten clones hold about 12% of a sample with about 460,000 distinct CDR3 sequences, roughly 45% of them seen once. Sample: blood. The receptors were gathered from a girl aged 5 to 17 with multiple sclerosis. CDR3s leave out the opening cysteine and the closing phenylalanine or tryptophan. The listing skips clone size in some rows; elsewhere it reads once, few, many or a size class.

>TRBJ2-7|TRBV7-6|-
ASSLAGGLPWEQY
>TRBJ1-4|TRBV7-9|-
ASSLGETGVTEKLF
>TRBJ1-2|TRBV29-1|-
SVGGGQDYGYT
>TRBJ2-4|TRBV4-3|-
ASSPGTATSGRAGDIQY
>TRBJ2-5|TRBV29-1|few
SAGTGGIQETQY
>TRBJ2-1|TRBV6-5|few
ASSPPHPLEQF
>TRBJ1-2|TRBV5-1|-
ASRGRSCLNYGYT
>TRBJ2-5|TRBV21-1|few
ASSKGASEGEETQY
>TRBJ2-7|TRBV9|-
ASSARLAVYEQY
>-|TRBV29-1|-
SVVTDSYEQY
>TRBJ2-5|TRBV28|few
ASSLPGQGAGETQY
>TRBJ1-5|TRBV20-1|once
SARVGGGEGNQPQH
>TRBJ2-6|TRBV20-1|few
SARDLRQSSGANVLT
>TRBJ2-1|TRBV10-2|few
ASSESRGTSGRLYNEQF
>TRBJ1-1|TRBV7-9|once
ASSFASNTEAF
>TRBJ2-7|TRBV20-1|few
SAAVLDGFSGYEQY
>TRBJ2-5|TRBV20-1|-
SAREQGAETQY
>TRBJ2-5|TRBV24-1|-
ATSDWADREETQY
>TRBJ1-2|TRBV20-1|-
SAPEGGGYGYT
>TRBJ2-5|TRBV3-1|-
ASSSTFSGYQETQY
>TRBJ2-1|TRBV20-1|few
SASEGRGPFSYNEQF
>TRBJ2-7|TRBV29-1|-
SVVRNYEQY
>TRBJ2-5|TRBV2|-
ASSEALHNEQY
>TRBJ2-3|TRBV2|few
ASSHPGRGQGTDTQY
>TRBJ2-1|TRBV7-2|few
ASSLGYGRGYNEQF
>TRBJ2-7|TRBV29-1|many
SVDIGSSYEQY
>TRBJ2-5|TRBV9|-
ASSPGQFSETQY
>TRBJ2-3|TRBV20-1|-
SASGGGAGDTQY
>TRBJ2-4|TRBV6-1|-
ASSIGNIQY
>TRBJ1-2|TRBV5-5|-
ASKTGLTNYGYT
>TRBJ1-1|TRBV29-1|many
SVMGENTEAF
>TRBJ2-1|TRBV25-1|few
ASSDLFGSGIYNEQF
>TRBJ2-7|TRBV6-6|few
ASTPRTSAYEQY
>TRBJ1-1|TRBV11-2|-
ASSLVRTARRRDTEAF
>TRBJ2-7|TRBV4-3|few
ASSQFGGGYEQY
>TRBJ2-1|TRBV20-1|few
SASRPSGPYNEQF
>TRBJ2-1|TRBV14|-
ASSQGWTSGSWNEQF
>TRBJ2-1|TRBV4-1|-
ASSQGHFEPGNEQF
>TRBJ2-2|TRBV9|-
ASSVVGTGELF
>TRBJ2-1|TRBV7-9|-
ASTPQGYEQF
>TRBJ2-3|TRBV27|-
ASSSRPRTSGRTDTQY
>TRBJ2-5|TRBV12-3/TRBV12-4|-
ASRRTSGLYQETQY
>TRBJ2-1|TRBV12-3/TRBV12-4|-
ASSLSQGSGYNEQF
>TRBJ2-5|TRBV9|-
ASSVAGQGAETQY
>TRBJ2-1|TRBV27|-
ASRIAGGTNYNEQF
>TRBJ1-2|TRBV20-1|few
SAGGGSQIFYGYT
>TRBJ1-2|TRBV9|few
ASSARGYGYT
>TRBJ1-1|TRBV4-1|-
ASSQVGSNTEAF
>TRBJ2-1|TRBV20-1|-
SASMRLAVNEQF
>TRBJ2-1|TRBV11-1|few
ASSLTDQSLGEQF